This T cell receptor (beta chain) comes out of a study of T-cell reconstitution after alpha-beta-depleted transplantation in children. Germline V gene lookup returns CDR1 SQVTM and CDR2 ANQGSEA. The CDR3 runs 16 residues. Trimming took off 0 bases at V and 2 bases at J, with 13 bases between the two ends. Study results and limitations: By about two months after transplant, alpha-beta T cells reportedly arose from several hundred graft clones that had expanded.

The library targeted TCRbeta and was prepared with unique molecular identifiers. TCRdb re-analysed the PCR reads in MiXCR, keeping a single row per CDR3 protein. The table shows around 700,000 distinct CDR3 sequences, with less than 15% occurring only once. In its sample, this clonotype was seen many times. Its specificity is unknown. Material: PBMCs, obtained before TCRalphabeta/CD19-depleted stem cell transplant. This sequence originates from a girl aged 2-10 years with congenital amegakaryocytic thrombocytopenia, due to receive a stem cell transplant. The chain uses TRBV29-1 and TRBJ2-2; D gene uncertain. CDR3 in amino acids: CSVEDFGAGNTGELFF. The DNA of the CDR3 is TGCAGCGTTGAAGATTTTGGAGCAGGAAACACCGGGGAGCTGTTTTTT.